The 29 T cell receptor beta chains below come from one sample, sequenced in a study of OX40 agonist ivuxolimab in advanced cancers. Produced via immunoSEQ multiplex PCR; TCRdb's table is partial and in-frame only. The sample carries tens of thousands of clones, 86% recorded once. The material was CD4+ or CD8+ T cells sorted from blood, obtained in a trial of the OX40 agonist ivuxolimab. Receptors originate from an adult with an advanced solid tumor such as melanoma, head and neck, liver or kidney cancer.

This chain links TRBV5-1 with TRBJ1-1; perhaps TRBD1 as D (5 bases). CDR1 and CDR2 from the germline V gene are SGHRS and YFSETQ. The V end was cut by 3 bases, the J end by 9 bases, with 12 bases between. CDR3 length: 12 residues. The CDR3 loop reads CASSSGSNQAFF. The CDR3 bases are TGCGCCAGCAGCTCAGGGTCGAATCAAGCTTTCTTT. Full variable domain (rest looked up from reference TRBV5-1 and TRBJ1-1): KAGVTQTPRYLIKTRGQQVTLSCSPISGHRSVSWYQQTPGQGLQFLFEYFSETQRNKGNFPGRFSGRQFSNSRSEMNVSTLELGDSALYLCASSSGSNQAFFGQGTRLTVV.

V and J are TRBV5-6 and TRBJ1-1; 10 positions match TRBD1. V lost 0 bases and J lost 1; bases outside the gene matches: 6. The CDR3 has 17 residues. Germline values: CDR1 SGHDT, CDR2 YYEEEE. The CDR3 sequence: CASSLAWGTGENTEAFF. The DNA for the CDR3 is TGTGCCAGCAGCTTGGCCTGGGGGACAGGGGAGAACACTGAAGCTTTCTTT. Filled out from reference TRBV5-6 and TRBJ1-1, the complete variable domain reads DAGVTQSPTHLIKTRGQQVTLRCSPKSGHDTVSWYQQALGQGPQFIFQYYEEEERQRGNFPDRFSGHQFPNYSSELNVNALLLGDSALYLCASSLAWGTGENTEAFFGQGTRLTVV.

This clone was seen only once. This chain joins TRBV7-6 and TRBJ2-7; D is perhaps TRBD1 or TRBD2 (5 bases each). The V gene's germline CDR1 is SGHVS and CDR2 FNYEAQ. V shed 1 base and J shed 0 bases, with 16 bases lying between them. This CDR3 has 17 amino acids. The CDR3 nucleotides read TGTGCCAGCAGCTTAGAGCACCCGGGACGACACTCCTACGAGCAGTACTTC. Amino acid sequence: CASSLEHPGRHSYEQYF.

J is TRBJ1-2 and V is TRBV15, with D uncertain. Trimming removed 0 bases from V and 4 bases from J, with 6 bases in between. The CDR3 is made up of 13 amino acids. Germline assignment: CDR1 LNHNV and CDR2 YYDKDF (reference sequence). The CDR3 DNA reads TGTGCCACCAGCAGAGATCGGGGCTATGGCTACACCTTC. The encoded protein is CATSRDRGYGYTF.

The CDR3 loop is CASSSLDRGVTEAFF. The CDR3 DNA follows: TGTGCCAGCAGTTCCCTGGACAGGGGGGTCACTGAAGCTTTCTTT. The chain recombines TRBV6-6 with TRBJ1-1; TRBD1 matches 10 bases. Germline CDR1 is MNHNY and CDR2 is SVGAGI (reference sequence). This CDR3 is built from 15 residues. The trim removed 4 bases at V and 4 bases at J, leaving 6 bases unmatched.

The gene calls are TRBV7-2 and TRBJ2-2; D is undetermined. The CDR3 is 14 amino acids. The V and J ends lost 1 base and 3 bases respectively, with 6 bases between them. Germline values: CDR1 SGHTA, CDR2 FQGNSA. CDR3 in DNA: TGTGCCAGCAGCTTAGGTCCGTACACCGGGGAGCTGTTTTTT. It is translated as CASSLGPYTGELFF.

In nucleotides, the CDR3 is TGTGCCAGCAGTTACGGCCCAGCCTATAATTCACCCCTCCACTTT. Translating gives CASSYGPAYNSPLHF. This chain joins TRBV6-5 and TRBJ1-6; no definite D call. Germline loops: CDR1 MNHEY, CDR2 SVGAGI. V lost 2 bases to trimming and J lost 2 bases, with 7 bases between them. This CDR3 has 15 residues.

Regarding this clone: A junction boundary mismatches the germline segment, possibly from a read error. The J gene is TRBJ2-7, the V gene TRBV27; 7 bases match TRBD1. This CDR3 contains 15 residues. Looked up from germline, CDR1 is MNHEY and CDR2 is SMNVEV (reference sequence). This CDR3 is CAGSLGRTGVYEQYF. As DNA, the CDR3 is TGTGCCGGCAGTTTAGGTAGGACAGGAGTCTACGAGCAGTACTTC.

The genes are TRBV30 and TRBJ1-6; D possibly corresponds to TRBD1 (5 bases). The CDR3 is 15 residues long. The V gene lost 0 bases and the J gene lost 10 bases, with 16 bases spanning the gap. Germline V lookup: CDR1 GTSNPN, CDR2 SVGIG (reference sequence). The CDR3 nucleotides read TGTGCCTGGAGTGTACGGCAGGGAGGAGGATCACCCCTCCACTTT. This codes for CAWSVRQGGGSPLHF.

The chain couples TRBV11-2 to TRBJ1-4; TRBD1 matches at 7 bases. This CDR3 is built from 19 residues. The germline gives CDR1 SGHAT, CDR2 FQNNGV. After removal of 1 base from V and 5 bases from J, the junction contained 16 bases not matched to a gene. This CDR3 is CASSLGTPQWGQKNEKLFF. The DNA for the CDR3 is TGTGCCAGCAGCTTAGGGACCCCCCAGTGGGGACAGAAAAATGAAAAACTGTTTTTT. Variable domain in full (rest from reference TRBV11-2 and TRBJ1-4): EAGVAQSPRYKIIEKRQSVAFWCNPISGHATLYWYQQILGQGPKLLIQFQNNGVVDDSQLPKDRFSAERLKGVDSTLKIQPAKLEDSAVYLCASSLGTPQWGQKNEKLFFGSGTQLSVL.

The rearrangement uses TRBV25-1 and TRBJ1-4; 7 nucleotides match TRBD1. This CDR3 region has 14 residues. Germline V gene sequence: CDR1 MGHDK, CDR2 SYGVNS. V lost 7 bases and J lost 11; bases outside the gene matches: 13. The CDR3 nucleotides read TGTGCCAGCAACGCGGGACAGCTGAATGGGAAACTGTTTTTT. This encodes CASNAGQLNGKLFF.

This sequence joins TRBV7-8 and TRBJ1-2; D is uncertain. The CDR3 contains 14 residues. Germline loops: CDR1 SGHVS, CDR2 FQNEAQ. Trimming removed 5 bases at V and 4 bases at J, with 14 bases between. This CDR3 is CASSPDVTGYGYTF. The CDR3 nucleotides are TGTGCCAGCAGCCCCGACGTAACCGGCTATGGCTACACCTTC.

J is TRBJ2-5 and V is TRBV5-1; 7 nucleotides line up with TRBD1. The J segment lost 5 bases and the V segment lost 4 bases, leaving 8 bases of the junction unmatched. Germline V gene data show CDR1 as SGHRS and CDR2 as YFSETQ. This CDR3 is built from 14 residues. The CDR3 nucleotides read TGCGCCAGCAGCACTGGACAGGCCGAGGAGACCCAGTACTTC. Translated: CASSTGQAEETQYF.

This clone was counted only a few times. The CDR3 protein is CASSTTGLGNTIYF. DNA of the CDR3: TGTGCCAGCAGCACCACAGGGCTCGGAAACACCATATATTTT. This chain joins TRBV9 and TRBJ1-3; a weak D match, TRBD1 (6 bases). This CDR3 comprises 14 residues. Per the germline V gene, CDR1 is SGDLS and CDR2 is YYNGEE. Deletions cut 4 bases from V and 4 bases from J, with 12 bases between.

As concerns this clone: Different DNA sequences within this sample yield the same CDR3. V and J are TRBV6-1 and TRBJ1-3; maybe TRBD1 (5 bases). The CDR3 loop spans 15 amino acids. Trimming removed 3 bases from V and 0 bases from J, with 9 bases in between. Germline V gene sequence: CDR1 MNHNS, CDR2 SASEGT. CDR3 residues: CASSDRGGSGNTIYF. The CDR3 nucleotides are TGTGCCAGCAGTGATAGGGGCGGCTCTGGAAACACCATATATTTT.

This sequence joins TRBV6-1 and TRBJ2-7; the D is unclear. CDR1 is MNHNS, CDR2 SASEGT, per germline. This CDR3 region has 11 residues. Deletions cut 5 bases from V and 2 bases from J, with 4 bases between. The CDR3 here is CASSSAYEQYF. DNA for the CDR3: TGTGCCAGCAGTTCCGCCTACGAGCAGTACTTC.

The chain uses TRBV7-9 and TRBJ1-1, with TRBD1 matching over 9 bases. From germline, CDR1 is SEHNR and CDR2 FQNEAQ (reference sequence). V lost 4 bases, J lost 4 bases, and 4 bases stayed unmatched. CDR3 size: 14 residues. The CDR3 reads CASSSTGGGTEAFF. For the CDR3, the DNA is TGTGCCAGCAGCTCCACAGGGGGCGGCACTGAAGCTTTCTTT.

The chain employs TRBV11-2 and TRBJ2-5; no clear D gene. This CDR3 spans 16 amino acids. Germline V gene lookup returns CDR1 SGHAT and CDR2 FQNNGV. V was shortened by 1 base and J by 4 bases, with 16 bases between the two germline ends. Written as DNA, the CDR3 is TGTGCCAGCAGCTTAGGATCGCCGACTGCAAGAGAGACCCAGTACTTC. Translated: CASSLGSPTARETQYF.

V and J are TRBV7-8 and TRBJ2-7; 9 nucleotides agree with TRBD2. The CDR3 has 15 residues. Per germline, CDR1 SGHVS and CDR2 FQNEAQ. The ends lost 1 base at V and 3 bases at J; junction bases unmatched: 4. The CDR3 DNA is TGTGCCAGCAGCTTAGGGGGAGCGGGAGGCTACGAGCAGTACTTC. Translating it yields CASSLGGAGGYEQYF.

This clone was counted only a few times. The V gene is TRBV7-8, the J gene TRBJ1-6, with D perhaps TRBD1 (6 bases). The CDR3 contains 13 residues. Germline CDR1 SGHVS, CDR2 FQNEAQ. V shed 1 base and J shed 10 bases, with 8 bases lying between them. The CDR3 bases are TGTGCCAGCAGCTTAGACAGGGACTCACCCCTCCACTTT. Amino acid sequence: CASSLDRDSPLHF.

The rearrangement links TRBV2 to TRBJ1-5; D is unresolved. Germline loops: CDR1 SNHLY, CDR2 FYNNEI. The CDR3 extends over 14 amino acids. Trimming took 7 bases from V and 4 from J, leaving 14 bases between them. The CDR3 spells CASTYRSGNQPQHF. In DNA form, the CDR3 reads TGTGCCAGCACTTATAGGTCGGGTAATCAGCCCCAGCATTTT.

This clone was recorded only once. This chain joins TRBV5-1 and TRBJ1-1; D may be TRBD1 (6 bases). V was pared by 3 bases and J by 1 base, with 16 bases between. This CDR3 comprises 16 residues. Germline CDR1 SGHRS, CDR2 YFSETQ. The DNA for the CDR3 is TGCGCCAGCAGCTCCCTTGGGGGGGCCCAGAACACTGAAGCTTTCTTT. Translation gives CASSSLGGAQNTEAFF.

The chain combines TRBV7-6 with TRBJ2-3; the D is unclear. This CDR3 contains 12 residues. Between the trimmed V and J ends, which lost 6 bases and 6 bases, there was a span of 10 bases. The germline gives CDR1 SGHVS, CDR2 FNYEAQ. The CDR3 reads CASSTGLDTQYF. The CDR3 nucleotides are TGTGCCAGCAGTACCGGGTTGGATACGCAGTATTTT.

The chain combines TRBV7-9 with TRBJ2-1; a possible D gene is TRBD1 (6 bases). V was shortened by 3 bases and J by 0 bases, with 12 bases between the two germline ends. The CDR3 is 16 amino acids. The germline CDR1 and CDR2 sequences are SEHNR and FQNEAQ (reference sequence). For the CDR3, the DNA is TGTGCCAGCAGCTTTGGGGGCCTAAGCTCCTACAATGAGCAGTTCTTC. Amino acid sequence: CASSFGGLSSYNEQFF.

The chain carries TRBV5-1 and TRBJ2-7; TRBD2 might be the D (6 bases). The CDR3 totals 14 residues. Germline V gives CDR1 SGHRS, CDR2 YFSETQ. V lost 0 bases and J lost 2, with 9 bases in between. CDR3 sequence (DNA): TGCGCCAGCAGCTTGGGGGGGGTCCCCTACGAGCAGTACTTC. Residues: CASSLGGVPYEQYF. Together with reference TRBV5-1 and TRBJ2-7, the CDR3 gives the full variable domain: KAGVTQTPRYLIKTRGQQVTLSCSPISGHRSVSWYQQTPGQGLQFLFEYFSETQRNKGNFPGRFSGRQFSNSRSEMNVSTLELGDSALYLCASSLGGVPYEQYFGPGTRLTVT.

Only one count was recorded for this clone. The CDR3 region is CSIQGIGMSEQFF. The CDR3 bases are TGCAGCATACAGGGTATCGGGATGAGTGAGCAGTTCTTC. The V and J genes are TRBV29-1 and TRBJ2-1; D possibly corresponds to TRBD1 (6 bases). The CDR3 consists of 13 residues. Germline V gene sequence: CDR1 SQVTM, CDR2 ANQGSEA. V dropped 8 bases and J dropped 9 bases, with 20 bases sitting between them.

This CDR3 reads CASSPVDGQEKLFF. CDR3 in DNA: TGTGCCAGCTCACCAGTGGATGGCCAGGAAAAACTGTTTTTT. This sequence joins TRBV18 and TRBJ1-4; the D is unclear. Trimming removed 2 bases from V and 8 bases from J, with 12 bases in between. The CDR3 length is 14 residues. Germline V lookup: CDR1 KGHSH, CDR2 LQKENI.

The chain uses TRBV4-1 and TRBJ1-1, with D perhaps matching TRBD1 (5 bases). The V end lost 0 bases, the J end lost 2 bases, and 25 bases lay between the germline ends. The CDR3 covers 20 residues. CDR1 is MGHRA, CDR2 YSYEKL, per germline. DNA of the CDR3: TGCGCCAGCAGCCAAGATTCGCGAGGGGCTCGGGCAAGTGCTAACACTGAAGCTTTCTTT. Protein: CASSQDSRGARASANTEAFF.

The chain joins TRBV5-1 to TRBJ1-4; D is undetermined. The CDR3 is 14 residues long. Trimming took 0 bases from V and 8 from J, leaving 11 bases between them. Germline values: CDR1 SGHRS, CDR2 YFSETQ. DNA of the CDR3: TGCGCCAGCAGCTTGGCCGGTACAGAAGAAAAACTGTTTTTT. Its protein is CASSLAGTEEKLFF.